The source of this T cell receptor beta chain is a study of blood T cell repertoires in COVID-19. Overall study context: In each case, the material was cDNA or gDNA derived from T cells, B-cell-depleted T cells, or PBMCs.

The CDR3 is 15 residues long. Germline V CDR1 and CDR2: MNHEY, SVGAGI. Trimming left V 4 bases short and J 3 bases short, with 13 bases between. This clone was seen more than once but under ten times. Study members were between roughly 18 and 90 years old and lived in approximately 25 US regions. Grouping used clinical history reported by participants in a survey and questionnaire. Each recovered donor of Cohort 3 presented with two negative PCRs, clearance, or symptom resolution. Clones were sequenced by immunoSEQ multiplex PCR, and TCRdb holds only the in-frame ones, with some missing. The sample lists some 330,000 clones, 65% to 90% occurring once.

The sample taken for sequencing was PBMCs or T cells enriched from blood (not recorded which). The sequence came from a man in his thirties or forties who had recovered from COVID-19. The rearrangement joins TRBV6-5 to TRBJ1-5; D is ambiguous. The CDR3 region is CASSSGKTDNQPQHF. The DNA of the CDR3 is TGTGCCAGCAGTTCTGGAAAAACAGACAATCAGCCCCAGCATTTT.